Below are 31 T cell receptor beta chains sequenced from a single sample in a study of blood T cell repertoires in COVID-19. Some clones are missing from TCRdb's copy, which holds only in-frame ones; the method was immunoSEQ multiplex PCR. The sample lists over 350,000 clones, just under 90% seen once, with about 9.4% in the top ten. Sequencing input: PBMCs or T cells enriched from blood (not recorded which). The receptors come from a woman in her fifties or sixties who had recovered from COVID-19.

The J gene is TRBJ1-5, the V gene TRBV7-6; D remains unclear. Germline loops: CDR1 SGHVS, CDR2 FNYEAQ. This CDR3 is 16 amino acids long. V lost 1 base and J 4 bases, leaving 14 bases between the germline ends. Here the CDR3 DNA reads TGTGCCAGCAGCTTAGGGGCGGTTGGAGGAAATCAGCCCCAGCATTTT. This translates into CASSLGAVGGNQPQHF.

V usage is TRBV4-2 and J usage is TRBJ2-7; 10 nucleotides line up with TRBD1. This CDR3 spans 16 amino acids. Germline V gene sequence: CDR1 LGHNA, CDR2 YNFKEQ. Trimming cost V 4 bases and J 3 bases; bases outside gene matches: 9. The chain's CDR3 is CASSRGSGTGDYEQYF. As DNA, the CDR3 is TGTGCCAGCAGCCGAGGATCCGGGACAGGGGACTACGAGCAGTACTTC.

This CDR3 is CASRPGTGDPGYTF. The CDR3 DNA sequence: TGCGCCAGCAGACCCGGGACAGGAGACCCTGGCTACACCTTC. The rearrangement links TRBV5-1 to TRBJ1-2; 8 bases align to TRBD1. Germline V CDR1 and CDR2: SGHRS, YFSETQ. Trimming cost V 5 bases and J 7 bases; bases outside gene matches: 10. The CDR3 totals 14 residues.

The count of this clone is one. V gene TRBV2 combines with J gene TRBJ1-5; D call uncertain. Germline values: CDR1 SNHLY, CDR2 FYNNEI. CDR3 length: 15 amino acids. Trimming removed 4 bases from V and 8 bases from J, with 18 bases in between. CDR3 sequence: CASSAYGSPLEPQHF. The CDR3 DNA reads as TGTGCCAGCAGTGCCTACGGGTCCCCCCTAGAGCCCCAGCATTTT.

V gene TRBV9 combines with J gene TRBJ2-7; weak D call: TRBD1 (6 bases). This CDR3 spans 14 amino acids. V lost 1 base and J 3 bases, leaving 11 bases between the germline ends. Germline CDR1 is SGDLS and CDR2 is YYNGEE. CDR3 in DNA: TGTGCCAGCAGCGTAACAGGGAGTAACTACGAGCAGTACTTC. Translation gives CASSVTGSNYEQYF.

Notes on this clone: Distinct nucleotide sequences in the sample also encode this CDR3. The chain combines TRBV12-3 or TRBV12-4 with TRBJ1-5, with 10 positions matching TRBD1. The CDR3 sequence is 13 residues long. V lost 5 bases and J lost 6; bases outside the gene matches: 1. The CDR3 region has the DNA TGTGCCAGCAGTCGGGACAGGGGTCAGCCCCAGCATTTT. The encoded protein is CASSRDRGQPQHF.

The chain recombines TRBV2 with TRBJ2-3; TRBD2 agrees at 9 bases. V trimming: 6 bases; J trimming: 2 bases; junction bases outside the gene matches: 3. CDR3 size: 14 residues. CDR1 is SNHLY, CDR2 FYNNEI, per germline. CDR3 region: CASRGLAYTDTQYF. The CDR3 DNA sequence: TGTGCCAGCAGGGGACTAGCCTACACAGATACGCAGTATTTT.

The chain joins TRBV6-4 to TRBJ2-1; D unresolved. Trimming removed 0 bases from V and 6 bases from J, with 9 bases in between. This CDR3 region has 14 residues. Germline CDR1 is MRHNA and CDR2 is SNTAGT. CDR3 protein: CASSDSSETNEQFF. In nucleotides, the CDR3 is TGTGCCAGCAGTGACTCGAGTGAAACCAATGAGCAGTTCTTC.

V gene TRBV19 combines with J gene TRBJ1-5, with a tentative D call TRBD1 (6 bases). Germline CDR1 reads LNHDA; CDR2 reads SQIVND (reference sequence). This CDR3 is 19 amino acids long. V was cut by 3 bases and J by 2 bases, with 23 bases left in between. The CDR3 here is CASSIRVFGGALGNQPQHF. In nucleotides, the CDR3 is TGTGCCAGTAGTATCAGAGTCTTCGGGGGGGCACTTGGCAATCAGCCCCAGCATTTT.

This clone was seen only a few times. The chain links TRBV3-1 (or the pseudogene TRBV3-2) to TRBJ1-2; no clear D gene. Looked up from germline, CDR1 is LGHDT and CDR2 is YNNKEL (reference sequence). This CDR3 comprises 14 residues. Trimming stripped 1 base from V and 5 bases from J, with 11 bases between. The CDR3 loop is CASSQGLASYGYTF. Written as DNA, the CDR3 is TGTGCCAGCAGCCAAGGGCTGGCAAGTTATGGCTACACCTTC.

The chain couples TRBV6-5 to TRBJ1-1; 7 bases fit TRBD1. Germline assignment: CDR1 MNHEY and CDR2 SVGAGI. This CDR3 contains 13 residues. The ends lost 8 bases at V and 2 bases at J; junction bases unmatched: 5. The chain's CDR3 is CASGRDRNTEAFF. The CDR3, as DNA: TGTGCCAGCGGAAGGGACAGAAACACTGAAGCTTTCTTT.

In the case of this clone: Other nucleotide sequences in the sample specify the same CDR3. The V call is TRBV15, the J call TRBJ1-1; no clear D gene. The V gene lost 0 bases and the J gene lost 7 bases, with 12 bases spanning the gap. Looked up from germline, CDR1 is LNHNV and CDR2 is YYDKDF (reference sequence). The length of the CDR3 is 14 residues. DNA for the CDR3: TGTGCCACCAGCAGAGATCGAGGAGGTCTTGAAGCTTTCTTT. Protein sequence: CATSRDRGGLEAFF. The full variable domain, completed using reference TRBV15 and TRBJ1-1, is DAMVIQNPRYQVTQFGKPVTLSCSQTLNHNVMYWYQQKSSQAPKLLFHYYDKDFNNEADTPDNFQSRRPNTSFCFLDIRSPGLGDTAMYLCATSRDRGGLEAFFGQGTRLTVV.

The chain uses TRBV6-5 and TRBJ1-2; 9 bases agree with TRBD1. The CDR3 sequence is 14 residues long. The germline CDR1 and CDR2 sequences are MNHEY and SVGAGI. Unmatched junction bases numbered 2, after V lost 4 bases and J lost 2 bases. This chain's CDR3 is CASSFTGGNYGYTF. Here the CDR3 DNA reads TGTGCCAGCAGTTTCACAGGGGGCAACTATGGCTACACCTTC.

In regard to this clone: Other DNA sequences of this sample code for an identical CDR3. This chain links TRBV7-3 with TRBJ2-1, with 7 bases that match TRBD2. CDR1 and CDR2 from the germline V gene are SGHTA and FQGTGA. After removal of 2 bases from V and 9 bases from J, the junction contained 7 bases not matched to a gene. This CDR3 has 14 amino acids. The CDR3 reads CASSLSAGGVEQFF. The CDR3, as DNA: TGTGCCAGCAGCTTATCTGCTGGGGGGGTTGAGCAGTTCTTC.

The CDR3 loop reads CAWTATSGGVEQYF. The DNA of the CDR3 is TGTGCCTGGACCGCGACTAGCGGGGGGGTCGAGCAGTACTTC. The V and J genes are TRBV30 and TRBJ2-7, with 14 nucleotides matching TRBD2. CDR1 is GTSNPN and CDR2 is SVGIG in the germline V gene (reference sequence). There are 14 residues in the CDR3. V gave up 4 bases and J gave up 6 bases; unmatched junction bases: 5.

The J gene is TRBJ2-3, the V gene TRBV7-9; TRBD1 matches at 9 bases. CDR1 is SEHNR and CDR2 is FQNEAQ in the germline V gene (reference sequence). The CDR3 consists of 15 residues. With 6 bases clipped from V and 7 bases from J, the junction kept 11 bases outside the gene matches. CDR3 in amino acids: CASSSTGGTHHTQYF. As DNA, the CDR3 is TGTGCCAGCAGTTCAACAGGGGGCACACATCATACGCAGTATTTT. The full variable domain, its missing parts supplied by reference TRBV7-9 and TRBJ2-3, is DTGVSQNPRHKITKRGQNVTFRCDPISEHNRLYWYRQTLGQGPEFLTYFQNEAQLEKSRLLSDRFSAERPKGSFSTLEIQRTEQGDSAMYLCASSSTGGTHHTQYFGPGTRLTVL.

This chain joins TRBV5-1 and TRBJ2-3; 7 nucleotides align to TRBD2. This CDR3 region has 15 residues. The germline V gene has CDR1 SGHRS and CDR2 YFSETQ. Germline trimming cut 6 bases from V and 2 bases from J; bases unmatched to any gene: 9. CDR3 bases: TGCGCCAGCAAAAAACGAGCGGGGCCCACAGATACGCAGTATTTT. The encoded protein is CASKKRAGPTDTQYF.

The rearrangement links TRBV5-1 to TRBJ2-7; 12 positions match TRBD2. This CDR3 comprises 12 residues. The V gene's germline CDR1 is SGHRS and CDR2 YFSETQ. DNA for the CDR3: TGCGCCAGCAGCTTGAGGGCTAGCGGGGGGGCGGTC. Translated, it gives CASSLRASGGAV.

V usage is TRBV29-1 and J usage is TRBJ2-1; perhaps TRBD1 as D (5 bases). The CDR3 sequence is 13 residues long. Looked up from germline, CDR1 is SQVTM and CDR2 is ANQGSEA. V was cut by 4 bases and J by 8 bases, with 15 bases left in between. CDR3 region: CSVVPYTGDEQFF. Written as DNA, the CDR3 is TGCAGCGTTGTGCCCTATACAGGCGATGAGCAGTTCTTC.

The V and J genes are TRBV10-3 and TRBJ1-2, with D maybe TRBD1 (6 bases). Germline CDR1 and CDR2: ENHRY and SYGVKD. V was shortened by 10 bases and J by 5 bases, with 17 bases between the two germline ends. The CDR3 extends over 13 amino acids. The CDR3 is CATNQGIRYGYTF. CDR3 DNA: TGTGCCACCAACCAGGGGATCAGATATGGCTACACCTTC.

CDR3 coding DNA: TGCAGTGCTAGTGGGGCCCGGGGGGAGCGGTTGTCCAACATTCAGTACTTC. Translated: CSASGARGERLSNIQYF. The gene calls are TRBV20-1 and TRBJ2-4; 7 nucleotides line up with TRBD2. CDR3 size: 17 residues. The germline V gene encodes CDR1 DFQATT and CDR2 SNEGSKA (reference sequence). The V and J ends lost 3 bases and 7 bases, in that order; junction bases with no gene match: 18.

This clone was counted once. The V call is TRBV12-3 or TRBV12-4, the J call TRBJ1-2; a possible D gene is TRBD1 (5 bases). The CDR3 totals 13 residues. With 4 bases removed from V and 6 bases from J, the gap between germline ends came to 12 bases. The CDR3 DNA reads TGTGCCAGCAGTTCTTCAGGGTTGAATGGCTACACCTTC. Amino acids: CASSSSGLNGYTF.

This chain uses TRBV5-1 with TRBJ2-5, with 7 bases aligning to TRBD1. The CDR3 length is 14 residues. Germline V lookup: CDR1 SGHRS, CDR2 YFSETQ. V dropped 3 bases and J dropped 5; count of bases not matched to a gene: 7. The CDR3 loop is CASSSGTAGETQYF. Here the CDR3 DNA reads TGCGCCAGCAGCTCCGGGACAGCTGGGGAGACCCAGTACTTC.

This clone was found once. The V call is TRBV30, the J call TRBJ2-3, with 7 bases lining up with TRBD1. CDR3 length equals 12 residues. The V and J ends lost 4 bases and 4 bases, in that order; junction bases with no gene match: 2. CDR1 GTSNPN and CDR2 SVGIG come from the germline V gene (reference sequence). Written as DNA, the CDR3 is TGTGCCTGGAACAGGGGCCCAGATACGCAGTATTTT. Its protein product is CAWNRGPDTQYF.

The chain has TRBV3-1 (or the pseudogene TRBV3-2) and TRBJ1-1; the match to TRBD1 covers 10 bases. The CDR3 is 17 residues long. Germline CDR1 and CDR2: LGHDT and YNNKEL (reference sequence). V lost 5 bases to trimming and J lost 4 bases; unmatched junction nucleotides: 13. CDR3 nucleotides: TGTGCCAGCAGCTTTCCGGGACAGGGGATTCGGAGCACTGAAGCTTTCTTT. Amino acids: CASSFPGQGIRSTEAFF.

The chain has TRBV11-3 and TRBJ2-1; a weak D match, TRBD2 (5 bases). The germline V gene encodes CDR1 SGHNT and CDR2 YENEEA. Trimming shortened V by 1 base and J by 6 bases, and 10 bases separated the two germline ends. This CDR3 has 14 amino acids. Written as DNA, the CDR3 is TGTGCCAGCAGCTTAGCCTCGGACTCCAATGAGCAGTTCTTC. Translated: CASSLASDSNEQFF.

The chain is built from TRBV19 and TRBJ1-5; 9 bases fit TRBD1. The germline CDR1 and CDR2 sequences are LNHDA and SQIVND (reference sequence). The CDR3 sequence is 14 residues long. Unmatched junction bases numbered 3, after V lost 5 bases and J lost 4 bases. CDR3 in amino acids: CASSPGQGNQPQHF. For the CDR3, the DNA is TGTGCCAGTAGTCCCGGACAGGGGAATCAGCCCCAGCATTTT.

This CDR3 is CASRGLEANSNTEAFF. The CDR3 region has the DNA TGTGCCAGCAGAGGATTAGAGGCAAACTCGAACACTGAAGCTTTCTTT. This rearrangement joins TRBV27 to TRBJ1-1, with D unresolved. This CDR3 comprises 16 residues. V was trimmed by 6 bases and J by 1 base, leaving 18 bases between them. Looked up from germline, CDR1 is MNHEY and CDR2 is SMNVEV (reference sequence).

The chain has TRBV18 and TRBJ2-2, with 7 bases identical to TRBD1. The V gene end was trimmed by 10 bases and the J gene end by 2 bases; junction bases not matched to a gene: 10. The V gene's germline CDR1 is KGHSH and CDR2 LQKENI. This CDR3 is built from 15 residues. As DNA, the CDR3 is TGTGCCACCATGCCGGGGACAGTCAACACCGGGGAGCTGTTTTTT. As protein: CATMPGTVNTGELFF.

The chain links TRBV5-1 to TRBJ1-2, with D perhaps matching TRBD1 (6 bases). The germline gives CDR1 SGHRS, CDR2 YFSETQ. The CDR3 contains 14 residues. With 4 bases removed from V and 3 bases from J, the gap between germline ends came to 13 bases. CDR3 sequence (DNA): TGCGCCAGCAGCGGTCAGGGGTCCCACTATGGCTACACCTTC. Protein sequence: CASSGQGSHYGYTF.

This chain uses TRBV3-1 (or the pseudogene TRBV3-2) with TRBJ1-2; perhaps TRBD1 as D (5 bases). From germline, CDR1 is LGHDT and CDR2 YNNKEL (reference sequence). V was shortened by 1 base and J by 0 bases, with 12 bases between the two germline ends. This CDR3 spans 16 amino acids. CDR3 nucleotides: TGTGCCAGCAGCCAAGGTGGCAGGGCAACTAACTATGGCTACACCTTC. The encoded protein is CASSQGGRATNYGYTF.